The following is a TCR beta chain sequence with its context. This sample was included in a study of blood T cell repertoires in COVID-19. In the study overall: Italy, Spain and the United States were the sources of the convalescent and acute COVID-19 samples.

Here immunoSEQ multiplex PCR was the method, and the copy in TCRdb shows in-frame clones only, minus some. The profile covers about 260,000 clones, with approximately 82% appearing a single time and 1.5% to 2% taken by the ten largest. The germline V gene has CDR1 MNHEY and CDR2 SVGAGI. Trimming took 0 bases from V and 3 from J, leaving 9 bases between them. The CDR3 loop spans 14 amino acids. Sequencing was performed on peripheral blood. The genes are TRBV6-5 and TRBJ2-7; D not resolved. This receptor was taken from a woman of 80 years or more with acute or convalescent COVID-19. The CDR3 loop reads CASSYSRFGYEQYF. The CDR3 coding sequence is TGTGCCAGCAGTTACTCGAGGTTCGGCTACGAGCAGTACTTC.